The 5 T cell receptor beta chains below were found in one sample sequenced in a study of cytomegalovirus exposure and HLA in healthy donors. 60 Vbeta and 13 Jbeta primers were used in PCR. The table came from immunoSEQ multiplex PCR; TCRdb's copy has only in-frame clones and leaves some out. Here the sample spans about 160,000 clones, over 60% being singletons. What was sequenced was PBMCs. These receptors came from a woman aged 25 to 45 in good health and CMV-seronegative.

J is TRBJ1-6 and V is TRBV4-2, with 7 bases aligning to TRBD1. Germline CDR1 LGHNA, CDR2 YNFKEQ. V gave up 0 bases and J gave up 7 bases; unmatched junction bases: 6. This CDR3 has 16 residues. The CDR3 loop reads CASSQETGDPNSPLHF. The CDR3 DNA reads as TGTGCCAGCAGCCAAGAAACAGGGGACCCAAATTCACCCCTCCACTTT.

This chain uses TRBV7-9 with TRBJ1-1; D remains unclear. This CDR3 comprises 13 residues. Germline V gene lookup returns CDR1 SEHNR and CDR2 FQNEAQ (reference sequence). Trimming cost V 1 base and J 6 bases, with 9 bases left between them. This CDR3 reads CASSLGEEAEAFF. In DNA, the CDR3 is TGTGCCAGCAGCTTAGGGGAGGAGGCTGAAGCTTTCTTT.

The genes are TRBV5-4 and TRBJ1-4; D unresolved. This CDR3 contains 15 residues. CDR1 and CDR2 from the germline V gene are SGHNT and YYREEE (reference sequence). The V gene lost 2 bases and the J gene lost 8 bases, with 16 bases spanning the gap. The CDR3 DNA reads as TGTGCCAGCAGCTTACCAGGTTCCGAGGGCGAAAAACTGTTTTTT. Translated: CASSLPGSEGEKLFF.

The chain uses TRBV2 and TRBJ2-5; TRBD1 is a possible D gene (5 bases). The V end lost 4 bases, the J end lost 0 bases, and 12 bases lay between the germline ends. CDR3 size: 15 residues. Germline CDR1 and CDR2: SNHLY and FYNNEI. The CDR3 reads CASSAQAKYQETQYF. As DNA, the CDR3 is TGTGCCAGCAGTGCACAGGCTAAGTACCAAGAGACCCAGTACTTC.

V usage is TRBV6-6 and J usage is TRBJ1-1, with TRBD1 as a possible D gene (5 bases). The germline CDR1 and CDR2 sequences are MNHNY and SVGAGI (reference sequence). This CDR3 comprises 11 residues. CDR3 in amino acids: CASQGSTEAFF. CDR3 nucleotides: TGTGCGAGTCAGGGCAGCACTGAAGCTTTCTTT.